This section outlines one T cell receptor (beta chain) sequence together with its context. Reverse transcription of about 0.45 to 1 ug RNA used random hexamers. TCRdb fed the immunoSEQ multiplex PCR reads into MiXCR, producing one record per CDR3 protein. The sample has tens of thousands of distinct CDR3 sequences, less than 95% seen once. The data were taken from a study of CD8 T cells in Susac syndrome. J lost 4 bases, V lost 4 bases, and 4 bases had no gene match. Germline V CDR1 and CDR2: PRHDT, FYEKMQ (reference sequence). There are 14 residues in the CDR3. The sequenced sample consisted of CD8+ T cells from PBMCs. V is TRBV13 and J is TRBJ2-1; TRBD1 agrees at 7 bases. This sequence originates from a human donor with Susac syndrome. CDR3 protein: CASSSRGRYNEQFF. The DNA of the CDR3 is TGTGCCAGCAGCTCGAGGGGGCGGTACAATGAGCAGTTCTTC. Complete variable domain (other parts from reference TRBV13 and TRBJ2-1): AAGVIQSPRHLIKEKRETATLKCYPIPRHDTVYWYQQGPGQDPQFLISFYEKMQSDKGSIPDRFSAQQFSDYHSELNMSSLELGDSALYFCASSSRGRYNEQFFGPGTRLTVL.